The 24 T cell receptor beta chains below all came from one sample that was sequenced in a study of shared clonotypes between healthy human individuals. The repertoire was sequenced with immunoSEQ multiplex PCR; TCRdb's copy has only in-frame clones and lacks some. This sample has fewer than 3 million clones, with approximately 90% found just once. The sequenced sample consisted of naive CD4+ T cells from PBMCs. Subset given: CD45RA+ positively selected. The receptors were sampled from a young man in good health. Some clones in this sample may be carry-over from other donors' samples.

The gene calls are TRBV5-1 and TRBJ2-2; D is perhaps TRBD2 (6 bases). The germline V and J ends were trimmed by 6 bases and 0 bases, with 12 bases remaining between them. This CDR3 has 15 residues. From germline, CDR1 is SGHRS and CDR2 YFSETQ. The CDR3 nucleotides are TGCGCCAGCAAAGGCCCGGGAGCGAACACCGGGGAGCTGTTTTTT. Its translation is CASKGPGANTGELFF.

This clone was counted once. V usage is TRBV27 and J usage is TRBJ2-2, with 7 bases fitting TRBD1. Germline CDR1 MNHEY, CDR2 SMNVEV (reference sequence). The V segment lost 6 bases and the J segment 6 bases; nucleotides outside the gene matches: 10. This CDR3 contains 15 residues. The CDR3 DNA follows: TGTGCCAGCAGCCTGACTCGACAGGGCCCCGGGGAGCTGTTTTTT. Its protein is CASSLTRQGPGELFF.

The CDR3 region is CASRPGGIGADTQYF. The CDR3 DNA is TGTGCCAGCCGCCCGGGGGGGATTGGGGCAGATACGCAGTATTTT. The chain joins TRBV28 to TRBJ2-3; 8 bases align to TRBD2. Germline CDR1 is MDHEN and CDR2 is SYDVKM. The V segment lost 8 bases and the J segment 4 bases; nucleotides outside the gene matches: 11. CDR3 size: 15 residues.

This clone has only one observation. In nucleotides, the CDR3 is TGTGCCAGCAGGACCTCCGGGGGGCGAGAGACCCAGTACTTC. As protein: CASRTSGGRETQYF. The chain combines TRBV6-6 with TRBJ2-5, with D perhaps TRBD2 (7 bases). The length of the CDR3 is 14 residues. Per the germline V gene, CDR1 is MNHNY and CDR2 is SVGAGI (reference sequence). V shed 6 bases and J shed 4 bases, with 15 bases lying between them.

The chain has TRBV6-6 and TRBJ1-2; D might be TRBD1 (6 bases). The V gene's germline CDR1 is MNHNY and CDR2 SVGAGI (reference sequence). This CDR3 contains 12 residues. V dropped 8 bases and J dropped 8 bases, with 15 bases sitting between them. CDR3 residues: CASVTTGLGYTF. CDR3 bases: TGTGCCAGCGTAACCACAGGGCTCGGCTACACCTTC.

The chain joins TRBV6-1 to TRBJ2-4; 12 positions agree with TRBD2. This CDR3 comprises 18 residues. V trimming: 2 bases; J trimming: 7 bases; junction bases outside the gene matches: 12. Germline assignment: CDR1 MNHNS and CDR2 SASEGT. As DNA, the CDR3 is TGTGCCAGCAGTGAACCCGCGACTAGCGGGAGAGTGAGGAACATTCAGTACTTC. Amino acids: CASSEPATSGRVRNIQYF.

V usage is TRBV5-1 and J usage is TRBJ1-4; D call uncertain. V was shortened by 0 bases and J by 5 bases, with 5 bases between the two germline ends. The CDR3 extends over 13 amino acids. Looked up from germline, CDR1 is SGHRS and CDR2 is YFSETQ. This chain's CDR3 is CASSLVRNEKLFF. The DNA for the CDR3 is TGCGCCAGCAGCTTGGTCAGGAATGAAAAACTGTTTTTT.

For this clone: Other DNA sequences in the sample encode the same CDR3. The rearrangement uses TRBV18 and TRBJ1-5; D might be TRBD1 (6 bases). Trimming left V 2 bases short and J 7 bases short, with 12 bases between. Germline CDR1 and CDR2: KGHSH and LQKENI. CDR3 length: 14 amino acids. DNA for the CDR3: TGTGCCAGCTCACCAGGCCAGGGGAGACAGCCCCAGCATTTT. Amino acids: CASSPGQGRQPQHF.

V usage is TRBV30 and J usage is TRBJ1-1; D is ambiguous. Germline CDR1 GTSNPN, CDR2 SVGIG (reference sequence). V was clipped by 0 bases and J by 5 bases, with 10 bases between them. The CDR3 contains 13 residues. The CDR3: CAWSVGSGTEAFF. The CDR3 DNA is TGTGCCTGGAGTGTAGGCTCCGGGACTGAAGCTTTCTTT. The full variable domain, rest sourced from reference TRBV30 and TRBJ1-1, is SQTIHQWPATLVQPVGSPLSLECTVEGTSNPNLYWYRQAAGRGLQLLFYSVGIGQISSEVPQNLSASRPQDRQFILSSKKLLLSDSGFYLCAWSVGSGTEAFFGQGTRLTVV.

The chain links TRBV7-4 to TRBJ2-2; TRBD1 aligns across 11 bases. The CDR3 contains 14 residues. V was clipped by 3 bases and J by 7 bases; unmatched bases: 1. Germline values: CDR1 SGHVT, CDR2 SQSDAQ. CDR3 region: CASSLGQGDGELFF. CDR3 coding DNA: TGTGCCAGCAGCTTGGGACAGGGGGACGGGGAGCTGTTTTTT.

V and J are TRBV5-6 and TRBJ2-1; a possible D gene is TRBD2 (7 bases). The germline V and J ends were trimmed by 7 bases and 1 base, with 18 bases remaining between them. CDR1 is SGHDT, CDR2 YYEEEE, per germline. There are 16 residues in the CDR3. Here the CDR3 reads CASRPGAGASYNEQFF. CDR3 DNA: TGTGCCAGCCGGCCAGGGGCGGGAGCTTCCTACAATGAGCAGTTCTTC.

This chain links TRBV4-2 with TRBJ2-7; D is unclear. V lost 0 bases and J 7 bases, leaving 19 bases between the germline ends. The V gene's germline CDR1 is LGHNA and CDR2 YNFKEQ. This CDR3 is built from 16 residues. For the CDR3, the DNA is TGTGCCAGCAGCCAAGATTCGAACACCCGGGTGTTAGAGCAGTACTTC. Its protein is CASSQDSNTRVLEQYF.

The chain couples TRBV28 to TRBJ2-7; D possibly uses TRBD1 or TRBD2 (5 bases each). V lost 3 bases, J lost 9 bases, and 12 bases lay in between. Germline V gene data show CDR1 as MDHEN and CDR2 as SYDVKM. CDR3 size: 12 residues. The CDR3 protein is CASSFSGAPQYF. The CDR3 region has the DNA TGTGCCAGCAGTTTTTCCGGGGCCCCGCAGTACTTC.

The chain combines TRBV11-1 with TRBJ2-5, with 9 bases that match TRBD2. The V and J ends lost 9 bases and 1 base, in that order; junction bases with no gene match: 6. Looked up from germline, CDR1 is SGHAT and CDR2 is FQDESV (reference sequence). The CDR3 has 14 residues. The CDR3: CASVSGGSQETQYF. The CDR3 bases are TGTGCCAGTGTCAGCGGGGGGTCCCAAGAGACCCAGTACTTC.

CDR3 residues: CASSREGSVNEQFF. The CDR3 nucleotides are TGCGCCAGCAGCCGCGAGGGTTCCGTCAATGAGCAGTTCTTC. This chain connects TRBV4-1 to TRBJ2-1, with D tentatively TRBD2 (5 bases). The V end lost 4 bases, the J end lost 6 bases, and 13 bases lay between the germline ends. Germline loops: CDR1 MGHRA, CDR2 YSYEKL. CDR3 length: 14 amino acids.

CDR3 sequence (DNA): TGCGCCAGCAGCTTGGTTGGTGGGACTAGCGGGAGTGATGGCAATGAGCAGTTCTTC. Translating it yields CASSLVGGTSGSDGNEQFF. This rearrangement joins TRBV5-1 to TRBJ2-1, with 14 positions matching TRBD2. After removal of 0 bases from V and 6 bases from J, the junction contained 11 bases not matched to a gene. Germline loops: CDR1 SGHRS, CDR2 YFSETQ. The CDR3 loop spans 19 amino acids.

The rearrangement joins TRBV7-2 to TRBJ2-7; 7 bases are a match to TRBD1. Germline CDR1 reads SGHTA; CDR2 reads FQGNSA. With 0 bases clipped from V and 6 bases from J, the junction kept 8 bases outside the gene matches. The CDR3 has 15 residues. Here the CDR3 DNA reads TGTGCCAGCAGCTTAGCGCAGGGGGTGTTGGCCGAGCAGTACTTC. It specifies CASSLAQGVLAEQYF.

This rearrangement joins TRBV4-2 to TRBJ2-2, with D possibly called TRBD1 or TRBD2 (5 bases each). Trimming stripped 9 bases from V and 0 bases from J, with 11 bases between. The CDR3 is made up of 14 amino acids. Germline V CDR1 and CDR2: LGHNA, YNFKEQ. The CDR3 here is CARRDLTNTGELFF. As DNA, the CDR3 is TGTGCCAGAAGGGACCTAACGAACACCGGGGAGCTGTTTTTT.

The gene calls are TRBV19 and TRBJ1-5; TRBD1 might be the D (5 bases). Trimming left V 6 bases short and J 11 bases short, with 23 bases between. CDR3 length equals 15 residues. Germline CDR1 and CDR2: LNHDA and SQIVND (reference sequence). The CDR3 here is CASRPQGFDGVAQHF. As DNA, the CDR3 is TGTGCCAGTAGACCGCAGGGTTTTGATGGAGTGGCCCAGCATTTT.

J is TRBJ1-3 and V is TRBV2; D might be TRBD1 (5 bases). Germline-derived CDR1 and CDR2 are SNHLY and FYNNEI. Trimming pared 0 bases from V and 7 bases from J, leaving 13 bases between. CDR3 length: 15 amino acids. The CDR3 bases are TGTGCCAGCAGTGAAGCGGGCAGGGTGCCGAACACCATATATTTT. Protein: CASSEAGRVPNTIYF. The entire variable domain, with the rest obtained from reference TRBV2 and TRBJ1-3, is as follows: EPEVTQTPSHQVTQMGQEVILRCVPISNHLYFYWYRQILGQKVEFLVSFYNNEISEKSEIFDDQFSVERPDGSNFTLKIRSTKLEDSAMYFCASSEAGRVPNTIYFGEGSWLTVV.

The CDR3 region has the DNA TGTGCCAGCAGTTACAAAGGGGGGCGGGGTCGGTTCGGCTACACCTTC. It encodes CASSYKGGRGRFGYTF. V and J are TRBV6-5 and TRBJ1-2, with D possibly being TRBD1 (6 bases). The CDR3 covers 16 residues. Trimming took off 2 bases at V and 8 bases at J, with 21 bases between the two ends. Germline CDR1 is MNHEY and CDR2 is SVGAGI.

The rearrangement links TRBV10-1 to TRBJ1-3; D remains ambiguous. The CDR3 extends over 15 amino acids. V was trimmed by 5 bases and J by 2 bases, leaving 13 bases between them. Germline assignment: CDR1 WNHNN and CDR2 SYGVQD (reference sequence). CDR3: CASSLDRLPGNTIYF. Here the CDR3 DNA reads TGCGCCAGCAGTTTGGACCGCTTGCCTGGAAACACCATATATTTT.

This clone was detected only once. The rearrangement joins TRBV6-5 to TRBJ2-5; D is perhaps TRBD1 or TRBD2 (5 bases each). V gave up 5 bases and J gave up 7 bases, with 14 bases separating them. Germline V gives CDR1 MNHEY, CDR2 SVGAGI. The CDR3 has 13 residues. CDR3 DNA sequence: TGTGCCAGCAGTCCCCGGGGCCGAGCGACCCAGTACTTC. This translates into CASSPRGRATQYF.

This chain connects TRBV9 to TRBJ2-7; 7 bases line up with TRBD2. Germline V gene data show CDR1 as SGDLS and CDR2 as YYNGEE. This CDR3 spans 16 amino acids. J gave up 3 bases and V 4 bases, and 13 bases lay outside the gene matches. The CDR3 region has the DNA TGTGCCAGCAGCCCAGCGGGGAACCCCTTTTACTACGAGCAGTACTTC. It codes for CASSPAGNPFYYEQYF.